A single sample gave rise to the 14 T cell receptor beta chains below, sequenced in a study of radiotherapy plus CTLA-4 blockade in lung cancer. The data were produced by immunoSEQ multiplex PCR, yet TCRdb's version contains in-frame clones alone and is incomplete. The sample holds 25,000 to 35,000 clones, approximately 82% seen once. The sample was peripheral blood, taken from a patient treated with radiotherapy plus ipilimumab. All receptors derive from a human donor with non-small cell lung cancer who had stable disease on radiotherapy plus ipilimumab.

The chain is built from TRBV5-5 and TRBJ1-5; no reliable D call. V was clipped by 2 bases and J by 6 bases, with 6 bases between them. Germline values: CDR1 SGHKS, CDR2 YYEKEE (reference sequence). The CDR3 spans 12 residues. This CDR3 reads CASSFGIQPQHF. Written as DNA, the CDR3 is TGTGCCAGCAGCTTCGGCATTCAGCCCCAGCATTTT.

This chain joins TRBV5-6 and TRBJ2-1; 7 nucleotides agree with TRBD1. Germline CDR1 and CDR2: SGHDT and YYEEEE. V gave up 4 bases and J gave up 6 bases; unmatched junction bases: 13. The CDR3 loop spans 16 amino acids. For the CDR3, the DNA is TGTGCCAGCAGCAGTATTGACAGGGCCCTTATCAATGAGCAGTTCTTC. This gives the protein CASSSIDRALINEQFF.

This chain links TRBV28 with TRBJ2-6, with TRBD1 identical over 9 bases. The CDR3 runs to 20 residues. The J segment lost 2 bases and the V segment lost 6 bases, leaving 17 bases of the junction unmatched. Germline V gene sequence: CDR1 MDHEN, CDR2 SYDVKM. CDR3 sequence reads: CASSYSPGTGNQAGANVLTF. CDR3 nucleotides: TGTGCCAGCAGCTACAGTCCCGGGACAGGGAACCAGGCTGGGGCCAACGTCCTGACTTTC.

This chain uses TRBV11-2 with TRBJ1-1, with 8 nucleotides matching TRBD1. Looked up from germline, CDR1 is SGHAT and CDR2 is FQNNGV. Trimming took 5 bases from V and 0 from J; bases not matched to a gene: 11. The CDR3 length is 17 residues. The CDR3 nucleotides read TGTGCCAGCAGCCTCCGCGGGACAGGAGGCTTGAACACTGAAGCTTTCTTT. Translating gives CASSLRGTGGLNTEAFF.

The CDR3 protein is CASSPLAGLSYNEQFF. CDR3 DNA: TGTGCCAGCTCACCTTTAGCGGGACTCTCCTACAATGAGCAGTTCTTC. The V call is TRBV18, the J call TRBJ2-1, with TRBD2 identical over 8 bases. Trimming cost V 3 bases and J 0 bases; bases outside gene matches: 4. From germline, CDR1 is KGHSH and CDR2 LQKENI. The CDR3 totals 16 residues.

The CDR3, as DNA: TGTGCCAGTAGTATAGCGGACAGGGCCACCGGGGAGCTGTTTTTT. Amino acid sequence: CASSIADRATGELFF. V and J are TRBV19 and TRBJ2-2; 8 nucleotides line up with TRBD1. Germline V gene sequence: CDR1 LNHDA, CDR2 SQIVND (reference sequence). This CDR3 spans 15 amino acids. Losses at the gene ends were 1 base for V and 4 bases for J; bases not matched to a gene: 2.

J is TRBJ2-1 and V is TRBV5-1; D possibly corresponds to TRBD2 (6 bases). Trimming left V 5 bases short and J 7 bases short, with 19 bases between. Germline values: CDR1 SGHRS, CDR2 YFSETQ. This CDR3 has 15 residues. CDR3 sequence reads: CASRLARGFDNEQFF. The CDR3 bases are TGCGCCAGCAGGCTTGCGCGGGGTTTTGATAATGAGCAGTTCTTC. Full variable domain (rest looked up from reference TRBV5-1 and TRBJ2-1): KAGVTQTPRYLIKTRGQQVTLSCSPISGHRSVSWYQQTPGQGLQFLFEYFSETQRNKGNFPGRFSGRQFSNSRSEMNVSTLELGDSALYLCASRLARGFDNEQFFGPGTRLTVL.

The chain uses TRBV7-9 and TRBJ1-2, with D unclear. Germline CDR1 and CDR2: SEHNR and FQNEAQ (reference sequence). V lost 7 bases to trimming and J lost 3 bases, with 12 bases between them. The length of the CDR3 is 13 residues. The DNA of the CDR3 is TGTGCCAGCACCGAAAGGACCCACTATGGCTACACCTTC. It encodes CASTERTHYGYTF.

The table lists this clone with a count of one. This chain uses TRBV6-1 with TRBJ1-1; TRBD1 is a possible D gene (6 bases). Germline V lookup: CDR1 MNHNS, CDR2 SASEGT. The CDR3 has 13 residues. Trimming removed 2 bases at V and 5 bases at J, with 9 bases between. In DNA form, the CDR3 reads TGTGCCAGCAGTGAAAACAGGGTAACTGAAGCTTTCTTT. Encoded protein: CASSENRVTEAFF.

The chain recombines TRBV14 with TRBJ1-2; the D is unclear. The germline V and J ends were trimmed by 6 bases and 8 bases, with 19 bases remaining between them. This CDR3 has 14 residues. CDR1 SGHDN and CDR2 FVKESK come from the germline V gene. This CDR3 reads CASSQNGPGGGYTF. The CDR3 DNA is TGTGCCAGCAGTCAAAATGGGCCAGGCGGCGGCTACACCTTC.

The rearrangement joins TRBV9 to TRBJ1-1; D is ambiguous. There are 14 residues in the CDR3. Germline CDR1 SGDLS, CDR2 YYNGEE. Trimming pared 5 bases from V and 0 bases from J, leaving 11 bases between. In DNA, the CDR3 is TGTGCCAGCAGTTTGGGGAGTCTGAACACTGAAGCTTTCTTT. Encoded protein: CASSLGSLNTEAFF.

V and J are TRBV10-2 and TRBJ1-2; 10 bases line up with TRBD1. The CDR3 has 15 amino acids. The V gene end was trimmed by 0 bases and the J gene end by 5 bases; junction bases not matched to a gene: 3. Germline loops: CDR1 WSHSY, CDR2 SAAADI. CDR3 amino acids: CASSESGQGIYGYTF. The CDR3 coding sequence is TGCGCCAGCAGTGAGTCGGGACAGGGGATTTATGGCTACACCTTC.

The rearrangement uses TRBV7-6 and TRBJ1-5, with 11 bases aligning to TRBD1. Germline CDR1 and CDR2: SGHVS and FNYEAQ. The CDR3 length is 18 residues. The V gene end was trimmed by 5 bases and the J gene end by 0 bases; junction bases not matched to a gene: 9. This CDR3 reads CASSGWTGGFYSNQPQHF. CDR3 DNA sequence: TGTGCCAGCAGCGGATGGACAGGGGGCTTCTATAGCAATCAGCCCCAGCATTTT.

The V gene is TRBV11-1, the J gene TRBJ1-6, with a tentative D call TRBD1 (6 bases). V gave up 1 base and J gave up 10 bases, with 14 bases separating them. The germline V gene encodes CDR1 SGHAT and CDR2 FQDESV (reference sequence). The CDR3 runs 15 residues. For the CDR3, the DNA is TGTGCCAGCAGCTTAGACGGGACACATCAGTCACCCCTCCACTTT. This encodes CASSLDGTHQSPLHF.